This TCR beta chain was captured in a study of blood T cell repertoires in COVID-19. Turning to the study itself: Acute and convalescent COVID-19 specimens originated in the United States, Italy and Spain. PBMCs, B-cell-depleted T cells, or T cells were the source of the cDNA or gDNA that made up the material.

In the authors' methods: Quantification of nucleated cells was approximated via reference gene primer amplification. Sequencing used immunoSEQ multiplex PCR; TCRdb keeps in-frame clones, though not all of them. V and J calls and clone size come straight from that table; D and trimming were deduced from the DNA. The repertoire holds tens of thousands of clones, approximately 91% seen once, with more than 25% in the top ten. Germline values: CDR1 MGHDK, CDR2 SYGVNS. V lost 5 bases, J lost 5 bases, and 8 bases stayed unmatched. The CDR3 has 14 amino acids. Material for sequencing was peripheral blood. The rearrangement joins TRBV25-1 to TRBJ1-2, with TRBD1 matching over 7 bases. This receptor was obtained from a man aged 45-65 years with acute or convalescent COVID-19. This CDR3 is CASSSSGTAYGYTF. CDR3 DNA sequence: TGTGCCAGCAGTTCTTCCGGGACAGCTTATGGCTACACCTTC.